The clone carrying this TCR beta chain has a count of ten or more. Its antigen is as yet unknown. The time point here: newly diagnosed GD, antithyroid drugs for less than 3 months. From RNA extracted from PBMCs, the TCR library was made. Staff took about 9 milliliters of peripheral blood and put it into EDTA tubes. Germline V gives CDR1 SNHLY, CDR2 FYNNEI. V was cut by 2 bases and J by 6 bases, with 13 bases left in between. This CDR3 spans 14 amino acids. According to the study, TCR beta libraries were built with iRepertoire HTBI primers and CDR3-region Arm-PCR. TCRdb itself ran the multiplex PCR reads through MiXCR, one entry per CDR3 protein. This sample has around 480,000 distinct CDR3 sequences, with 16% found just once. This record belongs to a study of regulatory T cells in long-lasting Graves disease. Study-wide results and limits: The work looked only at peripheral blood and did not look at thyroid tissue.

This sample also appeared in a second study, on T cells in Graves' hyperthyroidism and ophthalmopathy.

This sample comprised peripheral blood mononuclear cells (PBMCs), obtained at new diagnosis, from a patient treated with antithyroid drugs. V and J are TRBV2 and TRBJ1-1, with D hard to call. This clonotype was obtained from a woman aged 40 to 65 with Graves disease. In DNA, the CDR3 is TGTGCCAGCAGTGAAAGGGTGTTAAGCCCTGAAGCTTTCTTT. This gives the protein CASSERVLSPEAFF.